This T cell receptor (beta chain) came from a study of PD-L1 blockade in urothelial cancer. Study background: Patients commenced atezolizumab in about 2014, and it was given at 1,200 mg intravenously every 3 weeks. Patients' histories included 0 to 3 prior chemotherapy regimens.

Time point indicated: peripheral blood 6 weeks after treatment start. Locally advanced or metastatic urothelial carcinoma was present in patients. Repertoires were generated with immunoSEQ multiplex PCR, while TCRdb's copy carries only in-frame clones and drops some. The table lists around 41,000 clones, about 80% of them singletons. This receptor was obtained from a man in his 60s with urothelial cancer. The sequences come from PBMCs, collected around atezolizumab (anti-PD-L1) treatment.

CDR3 protein: CATSRDLSRVEKLFF. The DNA for the CDR3 is TGTGCCACCAGCAGAGATCTTTCCCGAGTGGAAAAACTGTTTTTT. This sequence joins TRBV15 and TRBJ1-4, with unresolved D. V shed 0 bases and J shed 8 bases, with 13 bases lying between them. CDR3 size: 15 residues. The germline V gene encodes CDR1 LNHNV and CDR2 YYDKDF (reference sequence). Full variable domain (remainder filled in from reference TRBV15 and TRBJ1-4): DAMVIQNPRYQVTQFGKPVTLSCSQTLNHNVMYWYQQKSSQAPKLLFHYYDKDFNNEADTPDNFQSRRPNTSFCFLDIRSPGLGDTAMYLCATSRDLSRVEKLFFGSGTQLSVL.